The next 7 T cell receptor beta chains were all read from a single sample in a study of blood T cell repertoires in COVID-19. Profiling relied on immunoSEQ multiplex PCR, and the TCRdb table lists in-frame clones only, not all of them. The sample holds around 300,000 clones, around nine tenths seen once. Material for sequencing was PBMCs or T cells enriched from blood (not recorded which). All receptors come from a woman aged 40 to 55 who had recovered from COVID-19.

Of note for this clone: Other DNA sequences in the sample encode the same CDR3. This chain uses TRBV24-1 with TRBJ2-1; TRBD1 matches at 7 bases. The length of the CDR3 is 16 residues. Germline V gene lookup returns CDR1 KGHDR and CDR2 SFDVKD. J lost 0 bases, V lost 3 bases, and 4 bases had no gene match. This chain's CDR3 is CATSDPTGSSYNEQFF. Written as DNA, the CDR3 is TGTGCCACCAGTGATCCGACAGGGTCCTCCTACAATGAGCAGTTCTTC.

This chain joins TRBV25-1 and TRBJ2-1; 8 nucleotides agree with TRBD2. The germline V gene encodes CDR1 MGHDK and CDR2 SYGVNS. This CDR3 is built from 16 residues. Trimming took 0 bases from V and 6 from J; bases not matched to a gene: 7. CDR3 sequence (DNA): TGTGCCAGCAGTGAATATGCCAGCGGGAGAGTCAATGAGCAGTTCTTC. This sequence encodes CASSEYASGRVNEQFF. The variable domain in full, with the rest retrieved from reference TRBV25-1 and TRBJ2-1, is EADIYQTPRYLVIGTGKKITLECSQTMGHDKMYWYQQDPGMELHLIHYSYGVNSTEKGDLSSESTVSRIRTEHFPLTLESARPSHTSQYLCASSEYASGRVNEQFFGPGTRLTVL.

This clone has just one count. This chain links TRBV9 with TRBJ2-3; 10 bases align to TRBD2. Germline loops: CDR1 SGDLS, CDR2 YYNGEE. Trimming cost V 0 bases and J 3 bases; bases outside gene matches: 7. CDR3 length: 17 residues. In DNA form, the CDR3 reads TGTGCCAGCAGCGTAGACAGCGGGAGGGGAGGGACAGATACGCAGTATTTT. Its protein is CASSVDSGRGGTDTQYF.

The chain recombines TRBV20-1 with TRBJ2-1; D is possibly TRBD1 (6 bases). Looked up from germline, CDR1 is DFQATT and CDR2 is SNEGSKA (reference sequence). The CDR3 is 11 amino acids. V lost 6 bases, J lost 9 bases, and 12 bases lay in between. CDR3 in amino acids: CSADTGTEQFF. The CDR3 DNA reads TGCAGTGCAGATACAGGGACTGAGCAGTTCTTC.

The chain uses TRBV7-2 and TRBJ1-1; D might be TRBD1 (6 bases). V lost 5 bases and J 11 bases, leaving 21 bases between the germline ends. Germline V lookup: CDR1 SGHTA, CDR2 FQGNSA. The CDR3 spans 14 residues. The CDR3 spells CASSKDRPQSLAFF. CDR3 in DNA: TGTGCCAGCAGCAAGGACAGACCACAATCTCTCGCTTTCTTT. The variable domain in full, completed from reference TRBV7-2 and TRBJ1-1, reads GAGVSQSPSNKVTEKGKDVELRCDPISGHTALYWYRQSLGQGLEFLIYFQGNSAPDKSGLPSDRFSAERTGGSVSTLTIQRTQQEDSAVYLCASSKDRPQSLAFFGQGTRLTVV.

The chain employs TRBV5-1 and TRBJ1-1; 8 bases are shared with TRBD1. V shed 4 bases and J 0 bases; nucleotides not matched to a gene: 8. Germline CDR1 SGHRS, CDR2 YFSETQ. The length of the CDR3 is 16 residues. This chain's CDR3 is CASSPRTGRMNTEAFF. DNA for the CDR3: TGCGCCAGCAGCCCGAGGACAGGGAGAATGAACACTGAAGCTTTCTTT.

The chain couples TRBV28 to TRBJ1-6; 8 nucleotides line up with TRBD1. The CDR3 contains 14 residues. J was trimmed by 10 bases and V by 5 bases; bases with no gene match: 7. In germline, CDR1 is MDHEN, CDR2 SYDVKM. The CDR3 sequence: CASSVDRGVSPLHF. The CDR3 DNA sequence: TGTGCCAGCAGTGTAGACAGGGGTGTCTCACCCCTCCACTTT.